This T cell receptor (beta chain) was sequenced in a study of cytomegalovirus exposure and HLA in healthy donors (dated by TCRdb to 2016 to 2017). Context from the whole study: According to an earlier analysis of several hundred of the donors, some 170 million T cells yielded 120 million or so unique TCR beta sequences and less than 300 Gb of sequence data. A later analysis re-examined previously published TCR beta repertoires from several hundred donors and added high-resolution HLA genotyping to investigate patterns of TCR occurrence. All discovery cohort repertoires had been generated on a single sequencing platform. In the later analysis, no new phenotypic data were used to find candidate immune exposures; instead, reliance was placed on TCR beta sequences and their occurrence across donors. Of the roughly 400 genotyped donors, approximately 83% fell in the genetic ancestry cluster associated with self-reported Caucasian donors. The T cell repertoires of 666 subjects were profiled by immunosequencing and related to cytomegalovirus serostatus. A later genetic analysis used genome-wide SNP genotypes for about 55% of the 666 donors, treating that subset as a discovery cohort. The study aimed to test whether cataloging public T cell receptors could reveal signatures of past pathogen exposure. In addition to the first cohort of approximately 650 subjects, a separate validation cohort of 100 to 150 different subjects was used. An earlier analysis of 587 of the donors applied high-throughput TCR beta sequencing to assess whether each TCR beta V gene segment acted as functional or pseudogenic. Class I and class II HLA loci were covered by the typing at four-digit resolution. The number of typed donors differed by locus: about 620-640 for A, B, C, DRB1 and DQB1; approximately 530 for DQA1; approximately 600 for DPA1; and some 450 for DPB1. An early release covering roughly 640 HLA-typed donors comprised around 300 gigabases of sequencing data and approximately 85 million unique TCR sequences. A handful of DR-DQ haplotypes were handled as single units for association and clustering because linkage in the cohort was strong. To predict cytomegalovirus infection status, the study combined high-throughput TCR immunosequencing, statistical association of individual TCRs with disease status, and machine learning. On average, about 200,000 unique TCR beta nucleotide sequences were sequenced per donor among more than 350 genotyped donors of the cohort, with roughly 19% of those sequences being non-productive. Alongside the repertoire data, information on donor age, sex, ethnicity and CMV serostatus was compiled.

Libraries were constructed by the immunoSEQ multiplex PCR assay. A mixture of 60 forward primers for TCR Vbeta segments and 13 reverse primers for TCR Jbeta segments was used in the multiplex PCR. A multiplex PCR assay on genomic DNA amplified the CDR3 region of rearranged TCR beta genes. Amplified TCR beta libraries were sequenced as 87-base-pair reads on the Illumina HiSeq System. As for how the authors treated the data: A later analysis tallied tens of millions of unique TCR beta chains across the 610 or so repertoires, and 10 million to 11 million of those chains were shared by two or more donors. Raw reads were error-corrected and collapsed into unique sequences by a nearest-neighbor algorithm in which closely related sequences were merged to remove PCR and sequencing errors. CDR3 sequences were aligned to IMGT reference sequences to assign V, D and J gene segments. For a sequence to be retained, a match of at least six nucleotides was required to both a V gene segment and a J gene segment. A rearrangement counted as productive if the CDR3 had no stop codons and remained in frame with V and J, and every other rearrangement counted as non-productive. Following IMGT convention, CDR3 was defined as the stretch from the second conserved V-encoded cysteine to the conserved J-encoded phenylalanine. The earlier analysis of some 600 of the donors excluded sequences that lacked an unambiguous match to a single V gene segment. An earlier analysis of a few hundred of the donors classified V segments as functional when productive rearrangements were above 56.7% and as segregating when the standard deviation between donors was above 5%. A statistical classification framework was developed to diagnose cytomegalovirus status using the catalog of TCR beta chain sequences. A later analysis assigned V and J genes by comparing TCR nucleotide sequences with IMGT/GENE-DB human TR gene sequences. In a later analysis, CDR3 sequences and most-parsimonious VDJ recombination scenarios were assigned using the TCRdist pipeline. In a later analysis, every TCR beta chain was defined by the combination of its CDR3 amino acid sequence and its V-gene family, and reads without a unique V-gene family were dropped. In a later analysis, fewer than 600 highly shared, low-generation-probability nucleotide sequences were removed to address suspected cross-contamination and a sequencing artifact. In a later analysis, a clonal expansion index was calculated for each public chain from normalized within-repertoire ranks of inferred template counts. In a later analysis, generation probabilities were computed using a VDJ recombination model fitted to out-of-frame rearrangements, and the results were checked against IGoR. In a later analysis, TCR-TCR, TCR-HLA and TCR-CMV co-occurrence was scored with hypergeometric tests, and a repertoire-size bias correction was applied to TCR pairs. In a later analysis, false discovery rates were estimated by permuting HLA or CMV assignments 20 times. In a later analysis, co-occurring TCRs were grouped using DBSCAN, and TCRdist sequence similarity was added for clustering within HLA-allele-positive subsets. Repertoires with fewer than 30,000 or more than 120,000 public chains were left out of co-occurrence clustering, as were four to six repertoires with anomalous nucleotide sharing. TCRdb took this table from immuneACCESS and kept in-frame rearrangements with V and J called. Such tables lack part of the clones; where checked against another copy, unresolved V genes explain under half of the gap, and the rest is unexplained. V and J calls and clone size are given by that table; D and trimming were obtained from the DNA. The sample table records 90,000 to 120,000 clones; roughly 82% of these occur just once. About 2.5% of the sample belongs to the ten largest clones.

Comment on this clone: This clone's antigen is unknown. Base qualities are not at hand, and no much larger clone is one base apart.

The cohort was made up of roughly 670 healthy bone marrow donors. At the time of sampling, all cohort members were nominally healthy, though unrecorded immune exposures were likely present. The donor tested CMV seropositive and was one of the 289 seropositive cohort members. A peripheral blood sample was provided by each donor, and peripheral blood mononuclear cells were used for TCR beta sequencing. Genomic DNA extraction from the blood cell samples was performed with the Qiagen DNeasy Blood Extraction Kit. Paper-wide results and their limitations: The cohort was sequenced for TCR beta chains only, and without alpha or paired-chain data the features that could be detected were limited. In a later analysis, the rate of TCR association differed among HLA loci, with DRB1 alleles having the most associated TCRs and HLA-C alleles having the fewest. CMV serostatus was the only immune exposure information available for the cohort. When HLA alleles, especially DR and DQ, strongly co-occurred, attributing TCR associations to individual alleles was difficult. In both the original and validation cohorts, the classifier was reported to diagnose cytomegalovirus status with high specificity and sensitivity. According to the authors, the approach could potentially be generalized to other disease states and immunological phenotypes. Because counts were too low, 15 to 20 rarely observed V segments, including chromosome 9 orphons, were excluded from the earlier analysis of some 540 of the donors. In a later genetic analysis, a missense DCLRE1C variant was associated with V-gene and J-gene trimming of TCR beta chains, and the association was replicated in an independent cohort. Across donors, most TCR sequences were observed very rarely, whereas some public TCRs were present in many individuals. In a later analysis, HLA-associated TCR beta chains showed more clonal expansion and lower generation probabilities than non-associated chains that were equally common. A few of the identified cytomegalovirus-associated TCR beta chains were confirmed in vitro to be specific for cytomegalovirus antigens. The study gave a list of 150 to 200 TCR beta chains associated with cytomegalovirus. Because HLA typing was missing for some donors at each locus, association tests included only the typed subset. The sequencing pipeline was judged likely to have produced a cluster of highly shared sequence variants as a technical artifact. A later analysis associated approximately 17,000 TCR beta sequences with specific HLA alleles at a false discovery rate of 0.05. According to a later analysis, parvovirus B19, influenza, CMV and Epstein-Barr virus appeared linked to several top co-occurrence clusters. A further reported finding was that TCR beta sequences accurately predicted the HLA-A and HLA-B alleles for most subjects in the first cohort. Correlated functional status among segregating V segments might be attributable to linkage disequilibrium, but an unknown experimental factor could not be ruled out. In an earlier analysis of more than 500 of the donors, most TCR beta V segments appeared in productive rearrangements about 90% or about 30% of the time, broadly matching IMGT annotations. A later analysis found that most CMV-associated TCR beta chains appeared HLA-restricted, with HLA associations seemingly driven largely by CMV exposure. Sequencing depth was assumed to be roughly uniform across donors in the presence/absence analyses, though that assumption may not hold. Some IMGT-functional V segments, including TRBV6-2 and TRBV6-3, could not be told apart with the 87-base-pair reads, so those segments were excluded. A later genetic analysis reported fewer N-insertions in productive TCRs among donors in an Asian-associated ancestry cluster than the roughly 670-donor mean.

From a lookup of the germline V gene, CDR1 and CDR2 are SGHDT and YYEEEE. The CDR3 spans 15 residues, from the cysteine through the phenylalanine. Only the CDR3 DNA is retained, 45 bases long and in frame from the first base. Deletion took 3 bases off V and 4 bases off J, with a span of 17 bases between the germline ends. The chain links TRBV5-6 with TRBJ2-7; the D gene cannot be named for sure. Sequencing was performed on PBMCs. The sequence derives from a man aged 30 to 45 in good health and CMV-seropositive. The CDR3 amino acid sequence is: CASSSRPTTNYEQYF. The nucleotide sequence reads as follows: TGTGCCAGCAGCTCGAGGCCAACCACAAATTACGAGCAGTACTTC.